Below, 30 T cell receptor beta chains from the same sample are listed, as sequenced in a study of cytomegalovirus exposure and HLA in healthy donors. The PCR made use of 60 Vbeta and 13 Jbeta primers. The repertoire was sequenced with immunoSEQ multiplex PCR; TCRdb's copy has only in-frame clones and lacks some. The sample shows about 180,000 clones, 82% of them seen only once. The specimen was PBMCs. The receptors shown here come from a man aged 35 to 55 in good health and CMV-seronegative.

The chain joins TRBV11-3 to TRBJ2-3, with D tentatively TRBD2 (5 bases). The CDR3 is 17 residues long. V was clipped by 5 bases and J by 0 bases, with 18 bases between them. Germline CDR1 and CDR2: SGHNT and YENEEA. The CDR3 is CASSRPGWTGSTDTQYF. In DNA, the CDR3 is TGTGCCAGCAGCCGACCGGGATGGACGGGGAGCACAGATACGCAGTATTTT. Complete variable domain (other parts from reference TRBV11-3 and TRBJ2-3): EAGVVQSPRYKIIEKKQPVAFWCNPISGHNTLYWYLQNLGQGPELLIRYENEEAVDDSQLPKDRFSAERLKGVDSTLKIQPAELGDSAVYLCASSRPGWTGSTDTQYFGPGTRLTVL.

The chain links TRBV11-1 to TRBJ2-5; 11 nucleotides agree with TRBD2. This CDR3 has 16 residues. V was clipped by 5 bases and J by 5 bases; unmatched bases: 10. Germline assignment: CDR1 SGHAT and CDR2 FQDESV (reference sequence). CDR3 coding DNA: TGTGCCAGCAGCATTTATAGCGGGGGGGCTGGCGAGACCCAGTACTTC. Residues: CASSIYSGGAGETQYF.

This chain uses TRBV2 with TRBJ1-3; D might be TRBD1 (5 bases). Germline CDR1 SNHLY, CDR2 FYNNEI. Between the trimmed V and J ends, which lost 7 bases and 4 bases, there was a span of 17 bases. The CDR3 totals 15 residues. CDR3: CASKITGLMGNTIYF. The DNA of the CDR3 is TGTGCCAGCAAAATTACAGGTTTGATGGGAAACACCATATATTTT.

Only one count was recorded for this clone. The chain employs TRBV6-4 and TRBJ2-7; 7 bases are shared with TRBD1. Germline values: CDR1 MRHNA, CDR2 SNTAGT. This CDR3 is 14 amino acids long. With 9 bases clipped from V and 0 bases from J, the junction kept 8 bases outside the gene matches. CDR3 DNA sequence: TGTGCCAGACGTAGGGGGCGAATCTCCTACGAGCAGTACTTC. Residues: CARRRGRISYEQYF.

The chain links TRBV9 to TRBJ2-5, with 7 positions matching TRBD2. V lost 0 bases and J lost 7; bases outside the gene matches: 9. The CDR3 runs to 15 residues. Germline V gives CDR1 SGDLS, CDR2 YYNGEE. For the CDR3, the DNA is TGTGCCAGCAGCGTAGGGGGGGATGGCGGGGGGACCCAGTACTTC. Protein product: CASSVGGDGGGTQYF.

J is TRBJ2-1 and V is TRBV2; TRBD2 aligns across 15 bases. The CDR3 consists of 16 residues. After removal of 6 bases from V and 5 bases from J, the junction contained 5 bases not matched to a gene. The germline CDR1 and CDR2 sequences are SNHLY and FYNNEI. This CDR3 is CASRLGLAGGHNEQFF. In DNA form, the CDR3 reads TGTGCCAGCAGACTGGGACTAGCGGGGGGCCACAATGAGCAGTTCTTC.

The CDR3: CAISLQGGNTEAFF. In DNA, the CDR3 is TGTGCCATCAGTTTACAAGGGGGGAACACTGAAGCTTTCTTT. The rearrangement links TRBV10-3 to TRBJ1-1; possible D gene TRBD1, 6 bases. Germline-derived CDR1 and CDR2 are ENHRY and SYGVKD. Trimming left V 5 bases short and J 1 base short, with 11 bases between. The CDR3 loop spans 14 amino acids.

The J gene is TRBJ2-3, the V gene TRBV10-1; 12 nucleotides line up with TRBD1. The CDR3 extends over 14 amino acids. The V gene end was trimmed by 5 bases and the J gene end by 9 bases; junction bases not matched to a gene: 6. Germline-derived CDR1 and CDR2 are WNHNN and SYGVQD (reference sequence). The DNA for the CDR3 is TGCGCCAGCAGTCCCGGGACAGGGGGCGTCACGCAGTATTTT. It yields the protein CASSPGTGGVTQYF.

The chain recombines TRBV19 with TRBJ2-5; D uncertain. Trimming removed 11 bases at V and 5 bases at J, with 9 bases between. This CDR3 has 10 residues. CDR1 is LNHDA and CDR2 is SQIVND in the germline V gene (reference sequence). This CDR3 reads CAPSLETQYF. CDR3 sequence (DNA): TGTGCCCCCTCTTTGGAGACCCAGTACTTC.

The V gene is TRBV28, the J gene TRBJ1-2, with unresolved D. V was clipped by 1 base and J by 5 bases, with 2 bases between them. The CDR3 covers 11 residues. The germline CDR1 and CDR2 sequences are MDHEN and SYDVKM. Here the CDR3 DNA reads TGTGCCAGCAGTTTATCGTATGGCTACACCTTC. It translates to CASSLSYGYTF.

This chain joins TRBV11-1 and TRBJ2-2, with TRBD1 matching over 11 bases. After removal of 4 bases from V and 4 bases from J, the junction contained 8 bases not matched to a gene. The CDR3 is 17 amino acids. In germline, CDR1 is SGHAT, CDR2 FQDESV (reference sequence). DNA for the CDR3: TGTGCCAGCAGCTCAACCCGGGACAGGGGGTTCACCGGGGAGCTGTTTTTT. This codes for CASSSTRDRGFTGELFF.

The rearrangement uses TRBV11-2 and TRBJ2-2; TRBD1 is a possible D gene (5 bases). CDR3 length equals 15 residues. The germline CDR1 and CDR2 sequences are SGHAT and FQNNGV. V lost 3 bases to trimming and J lost 5 bases, with 13 bases between them. CDR3 protein: CASSFRQMGTGELFF. Here the CDR3 DNA reads TGTGCCAGCAGCTTTAGACAGATGGGGACCGGGGAGCTGTTTTTT.

This clone has just one count. This rearrangement joins TRBV6-5 to TRBJ1-2; D gene ambiguous. The CDR3 is made up of 14 amino acids. From germline, CDR1 is MNHEY and CDR2 SVGAGI. V lost 5 bases to trimming and J lost 4 bases, with 14 bases between them. CDR3 amino acids: CASSPELVTYGYTF. CDR3 coding DNA: TGTGCCAGCAGTCCCGAACTAGTTACCTATGGCTACACCTTC.

CDR3 protein: CASSVEGGRTEAFF. The CDR3, as DNA: TGTGCCAGCAGCGTAGAGGGAGGGCGGACTGAAGCTTTCTTT. The rearrangement links TRBV9 to TRBJ1-1, with D unresolved. V was clipped by 0 bases and J by 5 bases, with 11 bases between them. Germline-derived CDR1 and CDR2 are SGDLS and YYNGEE. CDR3 length: 14 amino acids.

The chain uses TRBV2 and TRBJ2-7; TRBD1 aligns across 7 bases. V shed 4 bases and J 5 bases; nucleotides not matched to a gene: 5. Germline V gene data show CDR1 as SNHLY and CDR2 as FYNNEI. The CDR3 contains 13 residues. The CDR3: CASSGRQGDEQYF. Here the CDR3 DNA reads TGTGCCAGCAGTGGTAGGCAGGGGGACGAGCAGTACTTC.

J is TRBJ1-1 and V is TRBV7-2; D might be TRBD1 (5 bases). The CDR3 spans 13 residues. Trimming stripped 5 bases from V and 2 bases from J, with 9 bases between. The germline V gene encodes CDR1 SGHTA and CDR2 FQGNSA. CDR3 protein: CASSLRGNTEAFF. The CDR3 DNA follows: TGTGCCAGCAGCCTAAGGGGCAACACTGAAGCTTTCTTT.

The CDR3 DNA reads TGTGCCAGTAATAGTTGGGGAGAGGGAGTGGGCAATCAGCCCCAGCATTTT. Amino acid sequence: CASNSWGEGVGNQPQHF. This chain connects TRBV19 to TRBJ1-5; D is unclear. The CDR3 is 17 residues long. V lost 7 bases and J 2 bases, leaving 21 bases between the germline ends. CDR1 and CDR2 from the germline V gene are LNHDA and SQIVND (reference sequence).

This clone was recorded once. The J gene is TRBJ2-7, the V gene TRBV4-1; the match to TRBD2 covers 11 bases. J lost 3 bases, V lost 0 bases, and 4 bases had no gene match. The V gene's germline CDR1 is MGHRA and CDR2 YSYEKL. CDR3 size: 16 residues. This chain's CDR3 is CASSQDLAGGFYEQYF. DNA for the CDR3: TGCGCCAGCAGCCAAGATCTAGCGGGGGGCTTCTACGAGCAGTACTTC.

This sequence joins TRBV27 and TRBJ2-7, with 7 bases that match TRBD1. CDR3 size: 16 residues. Germline trimming cut 5 bases from V and 3 bases from J; bases unmatched to any gene: 13. Germline assignment: CDR1 MNHEY and CDR2 SMNVEV (reference sequence). Here the CDR3 DNA reads TGTGCCAGCAGTGTACAGGGGTCCTGGGTGGGCTACGAGCAGTACTTC. This sequence encodes CASSVQGSWVGYEQYF.

The rearrangement links TRBV9 to TRBJ2-3; 8 nucleotides align to TRBD2. Germline trimming cut 2 bases from V and 8 bases from J; bases unmatched to any gene: 7. The CDR3 is made up of 14 amino acids. Germline V CDR1 and CDR2: SGDLS, YYNGEE. The CDR3 DNA sequence: TGTGCCAGCAGCGTTGGATTAGCGGGAAGTACGCAGTATTTT. It translates to CASSVGLAGSTQYF.

The chain has TRBV6-5 and TRBJ1-2; 10 nucleotides match TRBD1. This CDR3 spans 14 amino acids. The V gene's germline CDR1 is MNHEY and CDR2 SVGAGI. With 2 bases clipped from V and 4 bases from J, the junction kept 1 base outside the gene matches. CDR3 nucleotide sequence: TGTGCCAGCAGTTACGACAGGGGGCCCTATGGCTACACCTTC. Encoded protein: CASSYDRGPYGYTF.

The chain joins TRBV5-6 to TRBJ1-2, with 9 nucleotides matching TRBD1. Germline V CDR1 and CDR2: SGHDT, YYEEEE. The CDR3 totals 15 residues. J was trimmed by 8 bases and V by 4 bases; bases with no gene match: 12. The CDR3 region is CASSPGQGRLGGYTF. The CDR3 DNA reads as TGTGCCAGCAGCCCCGGACAGGGGCGATTGGGGGGCTACACCTTC.

To note about this clone: Its ends do not fully match the called genes, so a read error is possible. This rearrangement joins TRBV7-7 to TRBJ2-5; D may be TRBD2 (7 bases). CDR3 length: 15 residues. Germline-derived CDR1 and CDR2 are SSHAT and FNYEAQ (reference sequence). This CDR3 is CASSPGGALGETQYF. The CDR3 coding sequence is TGTGCTAGCAGCCCTGGGGGGGCCCTCGGGGAGACCCAGTACTTC.

A few counts support this clone. The V and J genes are TRBV29-1 and TRBJ2-7, with D unresolved. V was clipped by 4 bases and J by 1 base, with 8 bases between them. Per the germline V gene, CDR1 is SQVTM and CDR2 is ANQGSEA. There are 12 residues in the CDR3. The CDR3 reads CSVGPTSYEQYF. CDR3 DNA sequence: TGCAGCGTTGGCCCCACATCCTACGAGCAGTACTTC.

The chain has TRBV29-1 and TRBJ2-7, with a tentative D call TRBD1 (6 bases). The length of the CDR3 is 13 residues. The germline V gene encodes CDR1 SQVTM and CDR2 ANQGSEA. The ends were cut back, 7 bases at V and 0 bases at J, with 13 bases in the middle. This CDR3 reads CSALTGRSYEQYF. In DNA, the CDR3 is TGCAGCGCCCTGACAGGACGCTCCTACGAGCAGTACTTC.

The rearrangement links TRBV28 to TRBJ2-7; 16 bases are a match to TRBD2. Trimming cost V 6 bases and J 2 bases; bases outside gene matches: 4. Per germline, CDR1 MDHEN and CDR2 SYDVKM. The CDR3 loop spans 16 amino acids. The CDR3, as DNA: TGTGCCAGCAGCCTCGGGACTAGCGGGAGGGCCTACGAGCAGTACTTC. Translated, it gives CASSLGTSGRAYEQYF.

The J gene is TRBJ1-3, the V gene TRBV6-5, with a tentative D call TRBD1 (5 bases). V was pared by 5 bases and J by 3 bases, with 11 bases between. CDR3 length: 14 residues. The V gene's germline CDR1 is MNHEY and CDR2 SVGAGI. This CDR3 is CASSTTVNGNTIYF. The CDR3 nucleotides read TGTGCCAGCAGTACGACAGTTAATGGAAACACCATATATTTT.

The rearrangement links TRBV5-5 to TRBJ2-7, with 9 bases lining up with TRBD1. Germline V gene data show CDR1 as SGHKS and CDR2 as YYEKEE (reference sequence). This CDR3 spans 14 amino acids. Trimming took 4 bases from V and 2 from J; bases not matched to a gene: 4. Here the CDR3 reads CASSPGQGPYEQYF. The CDR3 DNA reads as TGTGCCAGCAGCCCGGGACAGGGTCCCTACGAGCAGTACTTC.

The chain couples TRBV4-3 to TRBJ1-2, with 9 bases that match TRBD1. V gave up 5 bases and J gave up 2 bases; unmatched junction bases: 3. This CDR3 region has 14 residues. The germline gives CDR1 LGHNA, CDR2 YSLEER. The CDR3 DNA reads as TGCGCCAGCAGCGCCGGGACAGGGAACTATGGCTACACCTTC. Its protein is CASSAGTGNYGYTF.

The chain recombines TRBV28 with TRBJ1-4, with D perhaps TRBD1 (5 bases). The CDR3 runs to 15 residues. Germline V gene data show CDR1 as MDHEN and CDR2 as SYDVKM. V was trimmed by 5 bases and J by 2 bases, leaving 12 bases between them. In nucleotides, the CDR3 is TGTGCCAGCAGTCCGGGGGGTACTACTAATGAAAAACTGTTTTTT. Amino acids: CASSPGGTTNEKLFF. Variable domain in full (rest from reference TRBV28 and TRBJ1-4): DVKVTQSSRYLVKRTGEKVFLECVQDMDHENMFWYRQDPGLGLRLIYFSYDVKMKEKGDIPEGYSVSREKKERFSLILESASTNQTSMYLCASSPGGTTNEKLFFGSGTQLSVL.